This section outlines one TCR beta chain sequence together with its context. The antigen remains unidentified. Germline CDR1 is MGHRA and CDR2 is YSYEKL. This CDR3 has 15 residues. With 1 base removed from V and 4 bases from J, the gap between germline ends came to 13 bases. Profiling relied on immunoSEQ multiplex PCR, and the TCRdb table lists in-frame clones only, not all of them. The sample shows roughly 200,000 clones, approximately 70% of them seen only once. These data come from a study of cytotoxic CD8 clonotypes in ibrutinib-treated CLL. Study findings and constraints: There were few public clonotypes, and on treatment they contracted or stayed stable.

This specimen consisted of PBMCs, obtained after 12 months of ibrutinib treatment. This rearrangement joins TRBV4-1 to TRBJ1-2; TRBD1 might be the D (5 bases). The TCR originated in a human donor with chronic lymphocytic leukemia. CDR3 in DNA: TGCGCCAGCAGCCAAGGGCAGACAGTATTCTATGGCTACACCTTC. Amino acid sequence: CASSQGQTVFYGYTF.